This T cell receptor beta chain was sequenced in a study of OX40 agonist ivuxolimab in advanced cancers. Study-wide context: Ivuxolimab, which is an agonistic anti-OX40 (CD134) antibody, was administered to the patients.

Study-wide findings and caveats: The study found among the lowest clonal expansion in partial responders at 0.1-3.0 mg/kg. There were, on average, more expanded clones in CD8+ T cells than in CD4+. Some patients who did not respond also had low normalized T-cell clonal expansion.

On this clone: The antigen remains undetermined. Other DNA sequences in the same sample also yield this CDR3.

The ends were cut back, 5 bases at V and 2 bases at J, with 9 bases in the middle. Per germline, CDR1 LNHDA and CDR2 SQIVND (reference sequence). The CDR3 runs 13 residues. Libraries were prepared by immunoSEQ multiplex PCR; TCRdb keeps only in-frame clonotypes and omits some of them. This table holds roughly 51,000 clones, roughly 87% found once. The sequence was collected from an adult with an advanced solid tumor such as melanoma, head and neck, liver or kidney cancer. This sequence joins TRBV19 and TRBJ1-1; D is unclear. The sample here was CD4+ or CD8+ T cells sorted from blood, taken in a trial of the OX40 agonist ivuxolimab. CDR3 DNA: TGTGCCAGTAGTTTTACATTAAACACTGAAGCTTTCTTT. This gives the protein CASSFTLNTEAFF.